Listed below are T cell receptor beta chains from one sample, sequenced in a study of spatial heterogeneity in lung cancer. Via MiXCR, TCRdb re-called the 5' RACE reads, giving one row per CDR3 protein. The top ten clones hold 6.9% of a sample with 90,000 or so distinct CDR3 sequences, around 10% of them seen once. The sequencing here drew on PBMCs, taken at surgery. These receptors were collected from a male donor with early-stage non-small cell lung cancer. The CDR3 runs from the conserved cysteine through the conserved F or W. The D gene is left open where the match is weak. The size field is filled for only some rows; it gives once, few, many or a size class.

v_call	j_call	d_call	clone_size	cdr3_nt	cdr3_aa
TRBV30	TRBJ2-3	-	few	TGTGCCTGGAGTATCGGGGGAGAGGCAGATACGCAGTATTTT	CAWSIGGEADTQYF
TRBV5-5	TRBJ2-3	TRBD1	-	TGTGCCAGCAGCCCCCTTCCAACGTCTCAACAGGGGGCGAGCACAGATACGCAGTATTTT	CASSPLPTSQQGASTDTQYF
TRBV13	TRBJ1-1	-	few	TGTGCCAGCAGCTTCCGGACAAGGTCGGGCACTGAAGCTTTCTTT	CASSFRTRSGTEAFF
TRBV28	TRBJ2-3	TRBD2	many	TGTGCCAGCAGGGCTAGCGGGAGAGCTAGCACAGATACGCAGTATTTT	CASRASGRASTDTQYF
TRBV6-5	TRBJ1-3	-	many	TGTGCCAGCAGTTACTCGGGGATTGGGCGGCACTCTGGAAACACCATATATTTT	CASSYSGIGRHSGNTIYF
TRBV4-2	TRBJ1-1	-	few	TGTGCCAGCAGCCATCACAGGGAAAGGGACACTGAAGCTTTCTTT	CASSHHRERDTEAFF
TRBV28	TRBJ2-3	TRBD1	few	TGTGCCAGCAGTTTATACGGACAGGGACCCACAGATACGCAGTATTTT	CASSLYGQGPTDTQYF
TRBV2	TRBJ2-5	-	few	TGTGCCAGCAGTGAAGGGAAAGAGACCCAGTACTTC	CASSEGKETQYF
TRBV6-2/TRBV6-3	TRBJ1-3	-	many	TGTGCCAGCAAAAGATCCCGGTACAACACCATATATTTT	CASKRSRYNTIYF
TRBV28	TRBJ2-7	TRBD2	few	TGTGCCAGCAGTTGGGGGGGTCGAGACGAGCAGTACTTC	CASSWGGRDEQYF
TRBV24-1	TRBJ2-7	TRBD2	-	TGTGCCACCAGTGATACTCCAGGACTAGCGGGACAATACGAGCAGTACTTC	CATSDTPGLAGQYEQYF
TRBV6-5	TRBJ1-1	TRBD1	many	TGTGCCAGCAGTCCCACAGGGGACACTGAAGCTTTCTTT	CASSPTGDTEAFF
TRBV28	TRBJ2-7	-	few	TGTGCCAGCAGTTTTACAGGGACGGCTTACGAGCAGTACTTC	CASSFTGTAYEQYF
TRBV19	TRBJ1-2	-	few	TGTGCCAGTAGTATCCCTCCGCTCAGCTACACCTTC	CASSIPPLSYTF
TRBV6-6	TRBJ2-4	-	few	TGTGCCAGCAGTAGAGGGGGTTTAAACATTCAGTACTTC	CASSRGGLNIQYF
TRBV7-9	TRBJ2-7	TRBD1	-	TGTGCCAGCAGCTCACCCGGGACAGCGTCCTCCTACGAGCAGTACTTC	CASSSPGTASSYEQYF
TRBV5-1	TRBJ2-3	-	-	TGCGCCAGCAGGTCAGGGTGGAGCACAGATACGCAGTATTTT	CASRSGWSTDTQYF
TRBV29-1	TRBJ1-5	-	few	TGCAGCGTCACCATAGAGCTGGGAGTGGATCAGCCCCAGCATTTT	CSVTIELGVDQPQHF
TRBV9	TRBJ2-3	-	many	TGTGCCAGCAGCGTAGGTGGGGTAGGCACAGATACGCAGTATTTT	CASSVGGVGTDTQYF
TRBV12-3/TRBV12-4	TRBJ2-4	TRBD1	many	TGTGCCAGCAGCGGAGACAGGGGGAATACAAACATTCAGTACTTC	CASSGDRGNTNIQYF
TRBV19	TRBJ1-5	-	-	TGTGCCAGTAGTATCCCCCGGAATCAGCCCCAGCATTTT	CASSIPRNQPQHF
TRBV7-8	TRBJ1-1	-	few	TGTGCCAGCAGCTTAGTTCGGCAGGGACACACTGAAGCTTTCTTT	CASSLVRQGHTEAFF
TRBV11-3	TRBJ2-2	TRBD1	few	TGTGCCAGCAGCCCAGGACAGGCGTACACCGGGGAGCTGTTTTTT	CASSPGQAYTGELFF
TRBV7-6	TRBJ2-3	TRBD2	-	TGTGCCAGCACCCAAGCGGGAGTGGCAGATACGCAGTATTTT	CASTQAGVADTQYF
TRBV12-3/TRBV12-4	TRBJ2-1	-	-	TGTGCCAGCAGACCCCAATTACAGGGCTATGAGCAGTTCTTC	CASRPQLQGYEQFF
TRBV5-4	TRBJ1-2	-	once	TGTCCCAGCAGCTTGGCAGGACTTGAGAACTATGGCTTCACCTTC	CPSSLAGLENYGFTF
TRBV29-1	TRBJ2-3	-	-	TGCAGCGTTGAAGACGGAACGCGGAATACGCAGTATTTT	CSVEDGTRNTQYF
TRBV20-1	TRBJ2-1	TRBD2	-	TGCAGTGCTGGGGGACTAGCGAGCTCCTACAATGAGCAGTTCTTC	CSAGGLASSYNEQFF